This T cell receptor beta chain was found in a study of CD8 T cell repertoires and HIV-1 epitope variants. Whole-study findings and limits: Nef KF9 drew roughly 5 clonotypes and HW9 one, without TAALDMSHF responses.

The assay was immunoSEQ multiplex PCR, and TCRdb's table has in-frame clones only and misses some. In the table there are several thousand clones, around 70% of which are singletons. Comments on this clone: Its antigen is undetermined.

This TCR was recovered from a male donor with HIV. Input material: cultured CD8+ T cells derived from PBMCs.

The CDR3 sequence: CASTKGWGAAYEQYF. The CDR3 bases are TGTGCCAGCACCAAGGGGTGGGGGGCCGCCTACGAGCAGTACTTC. The rearrangement uses TRBV28 and TRBJ2-7, with D perhaps given as TRBD1 or TRBD2 (6 bases each). Germline CDR1 and CDR2: MDHEN and SYDVKM. This CDR3 spans 15 amino acids. The ends were cut back, 7 bases at V and 2 bases at J, with 18 bases in the middle.